Included here is one T cell receptor (beta chain) sequence, with context. This entry belongs to a study of cytomegalovirus exposure and HLA in healthy donors. 60 Vbeta and 13 Jbeta primers were used in PCR. TCRdb's table, derived via immunoSEQ multiplex PCR, lists solely in-frame clones and lacks some. The sample gives approximately 140,000 clones, roughly three quarters of which show up once; approximately 0.9% is in the top ten. V dropped 4 bases and J dropped 0 bases, with 7 bases sitting between them. Germline CDR1 is LGHNA and CDR2 is YNFKEQ. CDR3 length equals 14 residues. The chain couples TRBV4-2 to TRBJ1-3; perhaps TRBD1 as D (5 bases). Sequencing input: PBMCs. The sequence derives from a man aged 18-30 years in good health and CMV-seronegative. The CDR3 sequence is CASSLGGSGNTIYF. The DNA of the CDR3 is TGTGCCAGCAGCCTGGGGGGCTCTGGAAACACCATATATTTT.